The rows below give T cell receptor beta chains drawn from one sample of a study of post-analysis software for immune sequencing data. Each CDR3 protein gets one entry after TCRdb re-called the PCR reads with MiXCR. The sample holds about 400,000 distinct CDR3 sequences; about a third are singletons and the top ten take around 15%. Sequences were obtained from blood. These receptors were collected from a girl aged 5-17 years with multiple sclerosis. CDR3s include the opening cysteine and the closing phenylalanine or tryptophan. D genes are given only for firm matches. Some rows mark clone size as missing; the rest say once, few, many or name a class of expanded clone.

DNA	CDR3	V	D	J	size
TGTGCCAGCTCACCAGAGGCTCAGGAGGGCTACACCTTC	CASSPEAQEGYTF	TRBV18	NA	TRBJ1-2	few
TGTGCCAGCAGAGCTGACAGGCTCAGCTCCTACGAGCAGTACTTC	CASRADRLSSYEQYF	TRBV6-1	NA	TRBJ2-7	NA
TGTGCCTCGCAGGGGTGGGAGAACACCGGGGAGCTGTTTTTT	CASQGWENTGELFF	TRBV12-3/TRBV12-4	NA	TRBJ2-2	NA
TGCAGCGTTGCGGACAGGGGGGAGACCCAGTACTTC	CSVADRGETQYF	TRBV29-1	TRBD1	TRBJ2-5	few
TGTGCCAGCAGCCAAGAAGGACTAGCGGGGGAGCAGTACTTC	CASSQEGLAGEQYF	TRBV3-1	TRBD2	TRBJ2-7	many
TGTGCCAGCAGCTTTCATGGAGATTCCTACGAGCAGTACTTC	CASSFHGDSYEQYF	TRBV11-2	NA	TRBJ2-7	NA
TGTGCCAGCAGTTACGAGGGGGGGCCCTACAATGAGCAGTTCTTC	CASSYEGGPYNEQFF	TRBV6-2/TRBV6-3	NA	TRBJ2-1	NA
TGTGCCACAAGTCAGGGGCTTTCCTACAATGAGCAGTTCTTC	CATSQGLSYNEQFF	TRBV10-3	NA	TRBJ2-1	NA
TGTGCCACCAGCAGAGATCAGGATACGCAGTATTTT	CATSRDQDTQYF	TRBV15	NA	TRBJ2-3	few
TGCAGTGCTAGAGATATGGCAGGGGAAAGCTACGAGCAGTACTTC	CSARDMAGESYEQYF	TRBV20-1	NA	TRBJ2-7	few
TGTGCCAGCAGCTCGGGACAGGCCCAAGCCTTGGGCTACACCTTC	CASSSGQAQALGYTF	TRBV5-5	TRBD1	TRBJ1-2	few
TGTGCCAGCAGCCAAGAAGGGGACAGGGGAGAGACCCAGTACTTC	CASSQEGDRGETQYF	TRBV3-1	TRBD1	TRBJ2-5	NA
TGCGCCAGCAGCTTGGTCTTAGCGGCGGGGGCCAAGAACACCGGGGAGCTGTTTTTT	CASSLVLAAGAKNTGELFF	TRBV5-1	NA	TRBJ2-2	NA
TGTGCCAGCAGCGAAGCGGGGGGTCGGTACAATGAGCAGTTCTTC	CASSEAGGRYNEQFF	TRBV7-3	TRBD2	TRBJ2-1	few
TGTGCTAGCAGCTCGGGACGGACCCCTGAAGCTTTCTTT	CASSSGRTPEAFF	TRBV7-3	NA	TRBJ1-1	NA
TGCGCCAGCAGCTGGGGGAGGAGCCCGAACACTGAAGCTTTCTTT	CASSWGRSPNTEAFF	TRBV5-1	NA	TRBJ1-1	few
TGCAGTGCTAGAGATAAAACTAGCGGGGGGACGCAGTATTTT	CSARDKTSGGTQYF	TRBV20-1	TRBD2	TRBJ2-3	NA
TGTGCCAGCAAAAATACGCCCGGGAGGGCTGAGCAGTTCTTC	CASKNTPGRAEQFF	TRBV3-1	TRBD2	TRBJ2-1	NA
TGTGCCAGCAGCCCACGGCTAGCGGGGGGGAACACCTACAATGAGCAGTTCTTC	CASSPRLAGGNTYNEQFF	TRBV7-9	TRBD2	TRBJ2-1	few
TGTGCCAGCAGTTACTCAGGGGACAGGGACCTGTACTTC	CASSYSGDRDLYF	TRBV6-6	TRBD1	TRBJ2-7	few
TGTGCCATCAGTGAAGGGGGGATGAACACTGAAGCTTTCTTT	CAISEGGMNTEAFF	TRBV10-3	NA	TRBJ1-1	NA
TGTGCCAGTTACGGGACAAGGGGGGCCGGGGAGCTGTTTTTT	CASYGTRGAGELFF	TRBV5-5	NA	TRBJ2-2	NA
TGTGCCAGCAGCGTAGAGGGGACCACGTACTACAATGAGCAGTTCTTC	CASSVEGTTYYNEQFF	TRBV9	NA	TRBJ2-1	few
TGCAGCGCACCGGGACAGGGGAATAATGAGCAGTTCTTC	CSAPGQGNNEQFF	TRBV29-1	TRBD1	TRBJ2-1	few
TGTGCCAGCAGCTCGCAGCGGGGGGGCCGTAATGAGCAGTTCTTC	CASSSQRGGRNEQFF	TRBV7-2	TRBD2	TRBJ2-1	many
TGTGCCAGCACTGCAGAGCGAAACCAAGAGACCCAGTACTTC	CASTAERNQETQYF	TRBV12-3/TRBV12-4	NA	TRBJ2-5	few
TGTGCCAGCAGCCCGATTCTGAGCTCCTACAATGAGCAGTTCTTC	CASSPILSSYNEQFF	TRBV6-5	NA	TRBJ2-1	many
TGTGCCAGCAGTTTGTTGGAGGGTGAAAAACTGTTTTTT	CASSLLEGEKLFF	TRBV12-3/TRBV12-4	NA	TRBJ1-4	NA
TGTGCCAGTAGGGAAACGGGGGGAATTTCCTACGAGCAGTACTTC	CASRETGGISYEQYF	TRBV6-5	TRBD2	TRBJ2-7	NA
TGTGCCAGCAGTGGGACAGGGAACGGACAGCCCCAGCATTTT	CASSGTGNGQPQHF	TRBV2	TRBD1	TRBJ1-5	NA
TGCGCCAGCAGCCAGTTAACAGGGGGCCGGGCTCTCTACGAGCAGTACTTC	CASSQLTGGRALYEQYF	TRBV4-1	TRBD1	TRBJ2-7	few
TGTGCCAGCAGCTTAAGGGACAGGCGACAAAGAGGCTACACCTTC	CASSLRDRRQRGYTF	TRBV7-2	TRBD1	TRBJ1-2	NA
TGTGCCAGCAGCAAAGAGACCCAGTCAACCTCCTACAATGAGCAGTTCTTC	CASSKETQSTSYNEQFF	TRBV3-1	NA	TRBJ2-1	few
TGCAGCGCGTTCCGGGACACCGACAATGAGCAGTTCTTC	CSAFRDTDNEQFF	TRBV29-1	NA	TRBJ2-1	NA
TGCAGTGCCCCGGGACAGGGTCATAACTATGGCTACACCTTC	CSAPGQGHNYGYTF	TRBV20-1	TRBD1	TRBJ1-2	NA
TGCAGCGTTGAGAGCAGGGGGGGCACAGATACGCAGTATTTT	CSVESRGGTDTQYF	TRBV29-1	NA	TRBJ2-3	few
TGTGCCAGTAACCGGGAGCCGAACACCGGGGAGCTGTTTTTT	CASNREPNTGELFF	TRBV19	NA	TRBJ2-2	once
TGTGCCAGCAGCTTCGCCGGGGGGGAGAATGAGCAGTTCTTC	CASSFAGGENEQFF	TRBV7-2	TRBD2	TRBJ2-1	NA
TGTGCCACCAGTGACTCTCCGGGACTAGCGGGGACCCAGTACTTC	CATSDSPGLAGTQYF	TRBV24-1	TRBD2	TRBJ2-5	NA
TGTGCCATCAGGGAGGGACAGGGAAGCAATCAGCCCCAGCATTTT	CAIREGQGSNQPQHF	TRBV10-3	TRBD1	TRBJ1-5	few
TGTGCCAGCAGCCCCCCCGGACAGGGGATACCCTACGAGCAGTACTTC	CASSPPGQGIPYEQYF	TRBV5-5	TRBD1	TRBJ2-7	NA
TGTGCCAGCAGTTACGGTTGGGGCACTGAAGCTTTCTTT	CASSYGWGTEAFF	TRBV6-5	NA	TRBJ1-1	few
TGTGCCAGCATTAAAGGGACTAGAAGTTCAGATACGCAGTATTTT	CASIKGTRSSDTQYF	TRBV6-2/TRBV6-3	TRBD2	TRBJ2-3	NA
TGCGCCAGCAGCTCAGTCGTTCTCAATTGGGGACAGGGAGAGACCTATGGCTACACCTTC	CASSSVVLNWGQGETYGYTF	TRBV5-1	TRBD1	TRBJ1-2	NA
TGTGCCATCAGTGAGTCAACAGGGTTTGGGACAGATACGCAGTATTTT	CAISESTGFGTDTQYF	TRBV10-3	NA	TRBJ2-3	few
TGTGCCAGCAGTGAGACCGGGACAGGGGACTATGGCTACACCTTC	CASSETGTGDYGYTF	TRBV12-3/TRBV12-4	TRBD1	TRBJ1-2	few
TGCGCCAGCAGCCGTAGGGGACAGGGGAATGAAAAACTGTTTTTT	CASSRRGQGNEKLFF	TRBV5-1	TRBD1	TRBJ1-4	NA
TGTACCATCCTTCGGAGGCTCCTGTACACTGAAGCTTTCTTT	CTILRRLLYTEAFF	TRBV2	NA	TRBJ1-1	once
TGTGCCAGCAGCCGGACAGGGGAAGAGACCCAGTACTTC	CASSRTGEETQYF	TRBV12-3/TRBV12-4	TRBD1	TRBJ2-5	many
TGTGCCATCAGTGAGCTAGCGGGGCGCTTCTCCACAGATACGCAGTATTTT	CAISELAGRFSTDTQYF	TRBV10-3	TRBD2	TRBJ2-3	NA
TGCAGCGTTGGACAGGGGCGAAACACCGGGGAGCTGTTTTTT	CSVGQGRNTGELFF	TRBV29-1	TRBD1	TRBJ2-2	few
TGTGCCAGCAGTGAGTATTCAGGGGAGTCGGAGCAGTACTTC	CASSEYSGESEQYF	TRBV2	NA	TRBJ2-7	NA
TGCGCCGGCAGCCTAGGATCGAACACTGAAGCTTTCTTT	CAGSLGSNTEAFF	TRBV5-1	NA	TRBJ1-1	NA
TGTGCCAGCAGCCGGTCAGGGCAGTGGGAGACCCAGTACTTC	CASSRSGQWETQYF	TRBV28	NA	TRBJ2-5	few